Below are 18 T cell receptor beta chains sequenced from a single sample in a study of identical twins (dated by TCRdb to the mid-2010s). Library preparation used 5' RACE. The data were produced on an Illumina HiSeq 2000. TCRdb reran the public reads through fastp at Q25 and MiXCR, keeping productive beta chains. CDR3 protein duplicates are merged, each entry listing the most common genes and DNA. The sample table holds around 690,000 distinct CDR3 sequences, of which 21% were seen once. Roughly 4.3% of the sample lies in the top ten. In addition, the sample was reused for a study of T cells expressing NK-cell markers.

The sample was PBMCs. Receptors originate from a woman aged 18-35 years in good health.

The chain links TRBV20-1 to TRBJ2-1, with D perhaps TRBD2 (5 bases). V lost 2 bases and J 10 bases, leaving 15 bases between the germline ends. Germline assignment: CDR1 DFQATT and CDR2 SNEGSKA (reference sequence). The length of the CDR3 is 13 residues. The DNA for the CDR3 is TGCAGTGCTAGACTAACTAGTTCCCCCGAGCAGTTCTTC. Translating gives CSARLTSSPEQFF.

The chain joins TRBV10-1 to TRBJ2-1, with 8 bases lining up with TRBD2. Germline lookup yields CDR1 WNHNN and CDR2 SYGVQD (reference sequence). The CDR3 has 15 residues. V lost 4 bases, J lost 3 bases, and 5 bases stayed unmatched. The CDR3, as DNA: TGCGCCAGCAGTGTTGGTAGCGGGAACTACAATGAGCAGTTCTTC. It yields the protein CASSVGSGNYNEQFF.

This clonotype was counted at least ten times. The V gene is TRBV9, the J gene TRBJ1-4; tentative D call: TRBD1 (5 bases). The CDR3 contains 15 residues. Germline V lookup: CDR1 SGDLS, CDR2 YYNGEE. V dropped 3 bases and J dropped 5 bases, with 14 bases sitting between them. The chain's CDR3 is CASSAGIGLNEKLFF. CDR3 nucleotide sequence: TGTGCCAGCAGCGCAGGGATTGGGTTGAATGAAAAACTGTTTTTT.

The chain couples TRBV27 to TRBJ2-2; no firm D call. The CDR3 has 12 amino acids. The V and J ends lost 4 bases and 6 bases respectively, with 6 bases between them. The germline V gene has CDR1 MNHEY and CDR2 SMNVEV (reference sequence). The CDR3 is CASSSWSGELFF. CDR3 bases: TGTGCCAGCAGTTCCTGGTCCGGGGAGCTGTTTTTT.

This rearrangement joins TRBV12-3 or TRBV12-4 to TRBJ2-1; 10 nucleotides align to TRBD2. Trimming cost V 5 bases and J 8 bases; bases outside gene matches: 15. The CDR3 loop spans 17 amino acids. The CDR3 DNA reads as TGTGCCAGCAGTCGACTACGGACTAGCGGAGGGGCGGATGAGCAGTTCTTC. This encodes CASSRLRTSGGADEQFF.

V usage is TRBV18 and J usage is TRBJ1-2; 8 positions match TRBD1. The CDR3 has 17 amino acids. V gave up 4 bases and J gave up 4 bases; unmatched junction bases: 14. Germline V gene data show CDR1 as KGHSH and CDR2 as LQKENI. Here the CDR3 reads CASSLWTGPDPPYGYTF. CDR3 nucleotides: TGTGCCAGCTCACTATGGACAGGGCCTGATCCTCCCTATGGCTACACCTTC.

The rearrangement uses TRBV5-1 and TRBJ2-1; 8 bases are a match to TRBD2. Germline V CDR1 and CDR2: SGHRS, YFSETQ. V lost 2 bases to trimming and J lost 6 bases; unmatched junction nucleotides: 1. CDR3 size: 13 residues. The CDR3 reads CASSFGLANEQFF. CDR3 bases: TGCGCCAGCAGCTTCGGACTAGCCAATGAGCAGTTCTTC.

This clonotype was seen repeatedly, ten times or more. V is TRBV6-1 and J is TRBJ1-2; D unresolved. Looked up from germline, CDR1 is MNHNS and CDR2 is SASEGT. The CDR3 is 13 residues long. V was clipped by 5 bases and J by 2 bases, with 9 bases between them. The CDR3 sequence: CASSPTVNYGYTF. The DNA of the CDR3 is TGTGCCAGCAGTCCTACAGTAAACTATGGCTACACCTTC.

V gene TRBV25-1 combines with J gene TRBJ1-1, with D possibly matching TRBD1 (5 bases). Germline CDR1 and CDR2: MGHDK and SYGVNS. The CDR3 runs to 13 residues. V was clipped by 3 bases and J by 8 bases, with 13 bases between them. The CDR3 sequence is CASSDQGRLEAFF. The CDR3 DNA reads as TGTGCCAGCAGTGACCAGGGAAGACTCGAAGCTTTCTTT. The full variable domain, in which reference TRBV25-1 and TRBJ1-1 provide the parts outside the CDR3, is EADIYQTPRYLVIGTGKKITLECSQTMGHDKMYWYQQDPGMELHLIHYSYGVNSTEKGDLSSESTVSRIRTEHFPLTLESARPSHTSQYLCASSDQGRLEAFFGQGTRLTVV.

In DNA, the CDR3 is TGCAGTGCTGCCCGGGGCGTAAGGACTGAAGCTTTCTTT. Its protein is CSAARGVRTEAFF. The chain recombines TRBV20-1 with TRBJ1-1; D perhaps matches TRBD1 (5 bases). Trimming stripped 5 bases from V and 5 bases from J, with 15 bases between. In germline, CDR1 is DFQATT, CDR2 SNEGSKA (reference sequence). This CDR3 region has 13 residues.

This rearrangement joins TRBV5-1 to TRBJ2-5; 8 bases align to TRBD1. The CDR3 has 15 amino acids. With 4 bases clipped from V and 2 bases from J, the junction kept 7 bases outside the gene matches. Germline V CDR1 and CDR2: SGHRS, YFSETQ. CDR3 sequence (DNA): TGCGCCAGCAGCGCAGGGACAGGCGTACAAGAGACCCAGTACTTC. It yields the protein CASSAGTGVQETQYF.

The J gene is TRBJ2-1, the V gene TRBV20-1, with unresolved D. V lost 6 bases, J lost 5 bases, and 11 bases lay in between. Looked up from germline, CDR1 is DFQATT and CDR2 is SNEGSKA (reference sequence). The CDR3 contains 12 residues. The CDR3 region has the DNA TGCAGTGCAAGAAACGTGGACAATGAGCAGTTCTTC. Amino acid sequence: CSARNVDNEQFF.

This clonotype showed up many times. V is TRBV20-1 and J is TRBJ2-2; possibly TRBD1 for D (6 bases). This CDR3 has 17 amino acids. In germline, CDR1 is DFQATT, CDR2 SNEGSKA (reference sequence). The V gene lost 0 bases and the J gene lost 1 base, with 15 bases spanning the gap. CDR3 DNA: TGCAGTGCTAGAGATCCGAGGGCAGGGGAGAACACCGGGGAGCTGTTTTTT. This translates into CSARDPRAGENTGELFF.

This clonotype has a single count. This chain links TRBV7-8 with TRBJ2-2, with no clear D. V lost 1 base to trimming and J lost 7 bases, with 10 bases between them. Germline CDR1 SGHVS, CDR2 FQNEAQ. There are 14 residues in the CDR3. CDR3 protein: CASSLVGFGGELFF. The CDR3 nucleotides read TGTGCCAGCAGCTTAGTCGGGTTTGGCGGGGAGCTGTTTTTT. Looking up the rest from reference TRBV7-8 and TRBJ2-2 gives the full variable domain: GAGVSQSPRYKVAKRGQDVALRCDPISGHVSLFWYQQALGQGPEFLTYFQNEAQLDKSGLPSDRFFAERPEGSVSTLKIQRTQQEDSAVYLCASSLVGFGGELFFGEGSRLTVL.

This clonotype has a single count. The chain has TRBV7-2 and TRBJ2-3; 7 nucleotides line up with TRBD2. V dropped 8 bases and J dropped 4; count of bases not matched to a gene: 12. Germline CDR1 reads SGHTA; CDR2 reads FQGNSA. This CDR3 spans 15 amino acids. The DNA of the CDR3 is TGTGCCAGCCGACTGGATAGGGCGGGAGCAGATACGCAGTATTTT. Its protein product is CASRLDRAGADTQYF.

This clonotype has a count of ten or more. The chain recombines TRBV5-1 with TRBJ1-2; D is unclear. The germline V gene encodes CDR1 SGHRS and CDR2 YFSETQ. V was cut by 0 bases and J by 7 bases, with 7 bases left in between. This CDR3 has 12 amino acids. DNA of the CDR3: TGCGCCAGCAGCTTGGAATCCTCTGGCTACACCTTC. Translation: CASSLESSGYTF.

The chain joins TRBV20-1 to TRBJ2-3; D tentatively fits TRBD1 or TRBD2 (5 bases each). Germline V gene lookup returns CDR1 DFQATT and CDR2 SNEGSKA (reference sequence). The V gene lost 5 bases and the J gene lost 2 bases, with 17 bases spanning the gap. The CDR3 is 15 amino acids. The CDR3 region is CSAGGRDGYTDTQYF. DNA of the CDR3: TGCAGTGCTGGAGGCCGGGACGGCTACACAGATACGCAGTATTTT.

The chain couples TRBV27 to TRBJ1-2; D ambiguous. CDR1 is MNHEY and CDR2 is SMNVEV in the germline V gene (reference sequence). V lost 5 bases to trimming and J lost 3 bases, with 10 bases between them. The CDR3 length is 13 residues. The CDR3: CASSPTYYYGYTF. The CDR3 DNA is TGTGCCAGCAGTCCAACCTATTACTATGGCTACACCTTC.